This T cell receptor (beta chain) comes out of a study of T cell responses to AZD1222 COVID-19 vaccine (dated by TCRdb to about 2021). With regard to the full study: AZD1222 recipients given second doses at about 4 weeks or at about 12 weeks were pooled, since spike-specific TCR depth and breadth were not found to differ between the two schedules. Trial participants were enrolled by age into 18-55, 56-69 and 70-plus year subgroups, with approximately 150, 30 and 60 TCR-sequenced participants respectively. A total of approximately 250 trial participants underwent TCR sequencing, of whom more than 200 had received two doses of AZD1222 and around 25 had received two doses of the MenACWY control vaccine. The full study reports these points: Vaccine-associated CD4 TCRs spanned the whole spike protein, with dominant responses in regions 160-218 and 743-854. After two AZD1222 doses, spike-specific TCR breadth and depth were significantly higher than at day 0 and than in MenACWY recipients. Most participants were white British and females outnumbered males, and the authors suggested that clonal diversity may have been underestimated. Reportedly, close to half of the unique spike-specific TCRs recognized epitopes lying outside the regions that are mutated in the B.1.351 and B.1.1.7 variants. Because no day 14 peak-response samples were available, repertoires were characterized only after the peak T cell response. The 56-69-year group was small, and its depth increase did not reach significance, likely because of low power. Conclusions about previously exposed vaccinees are limited, since just six AZD1222 recipients were seropositive for SARS-CoV-2 at baseline.

The CDR3 regions of human TCRbeta chains were analyzed by immunosequencing. As for how the authors treated the data: Repertoire TCRs were matched against a reference library of SARS-CoV-2-specific TCRs generated with the MIRA antigen-specificity platform. Breadth was defined as the fraction of unique TCRs that were SARS-CoV-2-associated, and depth was defined as the fraction of total T cells that were SARS-CoV-2-associated. Using the MIRA data, every spike-specific TCR was mapped to the spike region that the TCR reacted to and assigned to either a CD4 or a CD8 class. Log10-transformed breadth and depth values were compared by one-way ANOVA with Sidak's multiple comparisons tests. The table comes from immuneACCESS by way of TCRdb, which keeps in-frame sequences with V and J called. Part of the clones is missing from these tables; in studies checked, under half for an unresolved V gene and the rest for unknown reasons. The D gene and trimming were derived from the DNA, and the V and J assignments and clone size from that table. This sample gives about 120,000 clones in total; approximately 90% of them show up just once. The top ten clones comprise under 5.5% of the sample.

In regard to this clone: What this receptor recognizes is not known. Base qualities are not at hand, and no much larger clone is one base apart.

Reading the label with the study, this specimen's time point is: baseline before first vaccination. Samples from vaccinated people were obtained from the UK trials COV001 and COV002, which included a single-blind randomized controlled phase 2/3 trial of AZD1222 (ChAdOx1 nCoV-19) in healthy adults. Trial participant PBMC samples were collected at day 0 and day 28 after the second dose for TCRbeta chain sequencing. Based on the germline V gene, the CDR1 and CDR2 sequences are MNHEY and SVGAGI. V loses 6 bases of germline sequence and J loses 0 bases, and the interval between the two ends is 14 bases. The CDR3 goes from the cysteine to the phenylalanine over 15 residues. Kept here is only the CDR3 DNA, which spans 45 bases and is read in frame from base 1.

The rearrangement combines TRBV6-5 with TRBJ1-2, with the D gene not clear enough to name. Here the sequenced sample was peripheral blood, taken on day 0 of AZD1222 vaccination. The TCR comes from an adult in good health. The CDR3 here reads CASRASGSSNYGYTF. The nucleotides read TGTGCCAGCAGGGCTTCGGGGAGCTCTAACTATGGCTACACCTTC.